The clone carrying this T cell receptor beta chain was seen a handful of times. The antigen is unknown. Preparation of the TCRbeta library was carried out with unique molecular identifiers. TCRdb processed the PCR reads anew with MiXCR; each CDR3 protein has one entry. The top ten clones hold about 4.8% of a sample with 200,000 to 300,000 distinct CDR3 sequences, approximately 24% of them seen once. The data belong to a study of T-cell reconstitution after alpha-beta-depleted transplantation in children. Study conclusions and caveats: Some patients showed high day-60 TCRbeta diversity, which derived from surviving recipient T cells and thymic progenitors.

The specimen comprised PBMCs, mostly from graft donor cells, sampled 360 days after TCRalphabeta/CD19-depleted stem cell transplant. This sequence was found in a female patient aged 2-9 years who had a stem cell transplant for congenital amegakaryocytic thrombocytopenia, so the T cells may come from the graft donor.

CDR3 sequence: CASSLAPGGNSPLHF. The DNA for the CDR3 is TGCGCCAGCAGCTTGGCCCCGGGAGGAAATTCACCCCTCCACTTT. V gene TRBV5-1 combines with J gene TRBJ1-6; D unclear. The CDR3 is made up of 15 amino acids. V was trimmed by 0 bases and J by 7 bases, leaving 11 bases between them. Per germline, CDR1 SGHRS and CDR2 YFSETQ. The complete variable domain, with remaining parts taken from reference TRBV5-1 and TRBJ1-6, reads KAGVTQTPRYLIKTRGQQVTLSCSPISGHRSVSWYQQTPGQGLQFLFEYFSETQRNKGNFPGRFSGRQFSNSRSEMNVSTLELGDSALYLCASSLAPGGNSPLHFGNGTRLTVT.